The rows below give T cell receptor beta chains drawn from one sample of a study of T cell responses to AZD1222 COVID-19 vaccine. Using immunoSEQ multiplex PCR, the repertoire was profiled, and TCRdb retains in-frame clones only, with some absent. The data hold 120,000 to 150,000 clones, with 90% to 95% observed a single time. The sequenced sample was peripheral blood, obtained on day 0 of AZD1222 vaccination. The receptors here all came from an adult in good health. The CDR3 runs from the conserved cysteine through the conserved F or W. A D gene is named only where the DNA matches it firmly. Only some rows state a clone size, as once, few, many or a class for expanded clones.

cdr3_length: 13
v_call: TRBV19
d_call: NA
clone_size: NA
j_call: TRBJ2-5
cdr3_nt: TGTGCCAGTAGTATTCGACCCCAAGAGACCCAGTACTTC
cdr3_aa: CASSIRPQETQYF

cdr3_length: 13
v_call: TRBV19
d_call: NA
clone_size: NA
j_call: TRBJ1-3
cdr3_nt: TGTGCCAGTAGACTCTTCTCTGGAAACACCATATATTTT
cdr3_aa: CASRLFSGNTIYF

cdr3_length: 13
v_call: TRBV7-9
d_call: TRBD1
clone_size: NA
j_call: TRBJ1-2
cdr3_nt: TGTGCCAGCAGCCCTGGGACAGGGTATGGCTACACCTTC
cdr3_aa: CASSPGTGYGYTF

cdr3_length: 14
v_call: TRBV9
d_call: NA
clone_size: NA
j_call: TRBJ2-7
cdr3_nt: TGTGCCAGCAGCGTGGGGGCAACCTCCTACGAGCAGTACTTC
cdr3_aa: CASSVGATSYEQYF

cdr3_length: 13
v_call: TRBV5-3
d_call: NA
clone_size: NA
j_call: TRBJ1-2
cdr3_nt: TGTGCCAGAAGCTACCCCGGTGAGTTTGGCTACACCTTC
cdr3_aa: CARSYPGEFGYTF

cdr3_length: 12
v_call: TRBV2
d_call: NA
clone_size: NA
j_call: TRBJ2-7
cdr3_nt: TGTGCCAGCAGTCCCCCCAGGGACGAGCAGTACTTC
cdr3_aa: CASSPPRDEQYF

cdr3_length: 16
v_call: TRBV5-1
d_call: TRBD2
clone_size: NA
j_call: TRBJ2-5
cdr3_nt: TGCGCCAGCAGCCTTTCGGGAGGGCCGGGGCAAGAGACCCAGTACTTC
cdr3_aa: CASSLSGGPGQETQYF

cdr3_length: 14
v_call: TRBV5-1
d_call: TRBD1
clone_size: once
j_call: TRBJ1-1
cdr3_nt: TGCGCCAGCAGCAAGGGACAGGGGAACACTGAAGCTTTCTTT
cdr3_aa: CASSKGQGNTEAFF

cdr3_length: 15
v_call: TRBV5-1
d_call: TRBD1
clone_size: once
j_call: TRBJ2-7
cdr3_nt: TGCGCCAGCAGCTTGGAGGAGACAGGGGTAAGGGAGCAGTACTTC
cdr3_aa: CASSLEETGVREQYF

cdr3_length: 12
v_call: TRBV11-2
d_call: NA
clone_size: NA
j_call: TRBJ2-7
cdr3_nt: TGTGCCAGTTCGCGGCCCACCTACGAGCAGTACTTC
cdr3_aa: CASSRPTYEQYF

cdr3_length: 14
v_call: TRBV30
d_call: NA
clone_size: NA
j_call: TRBJ2-2
cdr3_nt: TGTGCCTGGAGAGGTAACAGGGTAACCGGGGAGCTGTTTTTT
cdr3_aa: CAWRGNRVTGELFF

cdr3_length: 15
v_call: TRBV9
d_call: NA
clone_size: once
j_call: TRBJ1-2
cdr3_nt: TGTGCCAGCAGCGAACAACAGGGAATTGACTATGGCTACACCTTC
cdr3_aa: CASSEQQGIDYGYTF

cdr3_length: 16
v_call: TRBV5-8
d_call: NA
clone_size: NA
j_call: TRBJ1-3
cdr3_nt: TGTGCCAGTCGTCGGGACCGAATACGCCTGCGAAACACCATATATTTT
cdr3_aa: CASRRDRIRLRNTIYF

cdr3_length: 18
v_call: TRBV19
d_call: TRBD2
clone_size: NA
j_call: TRBJ2-5
cdr3_nt: TGTGCCAGTAGTATGAAGGCTAGCGGGGAGATGGCCCAAGAGACCCAGTACTTC
cdr3_aa: CASSMKASGEMAQETQYF

cdr3_length: 13
v_call: TRBV29-1
d_call: TRBD1
clone_size: NA
j_call: TRBJ1-2
cdr3_nt: TGCAGCGTTCACGGACAGGCTAACTATGGCTACACCTTC
cdr3_aa: CSVHGQANYGYTF

cdr3_length: 15
v_call: TRBV20-1
d_call: TRBD2
clone_size: NA
j_call: TRBJ2-1
cdr3_nt: TGCAGTGCTAGTCGGGGGACTAGCGGAAACAATGAGCAGTTCTTC
cdr3_aa: CSASRGTSGNNEQFF

cdr3_length: 15
v_call: TRBV4-1
d_call: NA
clone_size: NA
j_call: TRBJ2-6
cdr3_nt: TGCGCCAGCAGCCTGGGAGCCTCTGGGGCCAACGTCCTGACTTTC
cdr3_aa: CASSLGASGANVLTF

cdr3_length: 14
v_call: TRBV23-1
d_call: NA
clone_size: NA
j_call: TRBJ1-1
cdr3_nt: TGCGCCAGCACCCGGGGGGGAGGCGGCACTGAAGCTTTCTTT
cdr3_aa: CASTRGGGGTEAFF

cdr3_length: 16
v_call: TRBV11-1
d_call: TRBD2
clone_size: NA
j_call: TRBJ2-5
cdr3_nt: TGTGCCAGCAGCTCCGAGCCTAGCGGGAGAGGGGAGACCCAGTACTTC
cdr3_aa: CASSSEPSGRGETQYF

cdr3_length: 12
v_call: TRBV2
d_call: NA
clone_size: NA
j_call: TRBJ2-3
cdr3_nt: TGTGCCAGCACCACGGGGAGGGATACGCAGTATTTT
cdr3_aa: CASTTGRDTQYF

cdr3_length: 15
v_call: TRBV18
d_call: TRBD2
clone_size: NA
j_call: TRBJ2-1
cdr3_nt: TGTGCCAGCTCCGGAGGACTAGCGGGAGGCAATGAGCAGTTCTTC
cdr3_aa: CASSGGLAGGNEQFF

cdr3_length: 14
v_call: TRBV6-5
d_call: NA
clone_size: once
j_call: TRBJ2-7
cdr3_nt: TGTGCCAGCAGTCCAGACATCCTCTCCTACGAGCAGTACTTC
cdr3_aa: CASSPDILSYEQYF

cdr3_length: 15
v_call: TRBV6-4
d_call: TRBD1
clone_size: NA
j_call: TRBJ2-3
cdr3_nt: TGTGCCAGCAGTACCGGGACAGGCTACACAGATACGCAGTATTTT
cdr3_aa: CASSTGTGYTDTQYF

cdr3_length: 14
v_call: TRBV6-5
d_call: NA
clone_size: NA
j_call: TRBJ1-5
cdr3_nt: TGTGCCAGCAGCCTAGACAGCGTTCCTCAGCCCCAGCATTTT
cdr3_aa: CASSLDSVPQPQHF

cdr3_length: 16
v_call: TRBV4-3
d_call: NA
clone_size: NA
j_call: TRBJ2-3
cdr3_nt: TGCGCCAGCAGCCAAGATCCGCCACCTAGTCCAGATACGCAGTATTTT
cdr3_aa: CASSQDPPPSPDTQYF

cdr3_length: 14
v_call: TRBV18
d_call: NA
clone_size: NA
j_call: TRBJ2-7
cdr3_nt: TGTGCCAGCTCACCTGATGCAGGGCCGTACGAGCAGTACTTC
cdr3_aa: CASSPDAGPYEQYF

cdr3_length: 15
v_call: TRBV5-6
d_call: NA
clone_size: NA
j_call: TRBJ2-7
cdr3_nt: TGTGCCAGCAGCTTTACGGGACTCACATTCTACGAGCAGTACTTC
cdr3_aa: CASSFTGLTFYEQYF

cdr3_length: 15
v_call: TRBV19
d_call: TRBD1
clone_size: NA
j_call: TRBJ1-6
cdr3_nt: TGTGCCAGTAGCTCACCGGGACAGGGAAATTCACCCCTCCACTTT
cdr3_aa: CASSSPGQGNSPLHF

cdr3_length: 15
v_call: TRBV28
d_call: NA
clone_size: NA
j_call: TRBJ2-3
cdr3_nt: TGTGCCAGCATCACAGCGGGACAGCGCACAGATACGCAGTATTTT
cdr3_aa: CASITAGQRTDTQYF

cdr3_length: 16
v_call: TRBV2
d_call: NA
clone_size: NA
j_call: TRBJ2-7
cdr3_nt: TGTGCCAGCAGTGACGACCCCGGTTATACGAGCCCCGAGCAGTACTTC
cdr3_aa: CASSDDPGYTSPEQYF

cdr3_length: 12
v_call: TRBV11-2
d_call: NA
clone_size: NA
j_call: TRBJ1-2
cdr3_nt: TGTGCCAGCAGCTTAGAGGGTAATGGCTACACCTTC
cdr3_aa: CASSLEGNGYTF

cdr3_length: 16
v_call: TRBV5-1
d_call: TRBD2
clone_size: NA
j_call: TRBJ2-3
cdr3_nt: TGCGCCAGCAGCTTTGGGCTAGCGGGAGAGCGGAATACGCAGTATTTT
cdr3_aa: CASSFGLAGERNTQYF

cdr3_length: 14
v_call: TRBV7-2
d_call: NA
clone_size: once
j_call: TRBJ1-2
cdr3_nt: TGTGCCAGCAGCCCAGGGACCGCCGACTATGGCTACACCTTC
cdr3_aa: CASSPGTADYGYTF

cdr3_length: 15
v_call: TRBV19
d_call: TRBD1
clone_size: NA
j_call: TRBJ1-1
cdr3_nt: TGTGCCAGTAGTATAATGGCAGGGGGGAACACTGAAGCTTTCTTT
cdr3_aa: CASSIMAGGNTEAFF

cdr3_length: 15
v_call: TRBV4-3
d_call: TRBD2
clone_size: NA
j_call: TRBJ2-7
cdr3_nt: TGCGCCAGCAGCCAAGAGCTAGCGGGGGCCTACGAGCAGTACTTC
cdr3_aa: CASSQELAGAYEQYF

cdr3_length: 16
v_call: TRBV29-1
d_call: TRBD1
clone_size: NA
j_call: TRBJ2-4
cdr3_nt: TGCAGCGTTTCAGGACAGGGTTCAGTACAAGAAAACATTCAGTACTTC
cdr3_aa: CSVSGQGSVQENIQYF

cdr3_length: 15
v_call: TRBV7-2
d_call: NA
clone_size: NA
j_call: TRBJ1-6
cdr3_nt: TGTGCCAGCAGCTCCCCGGGGGCGAGCAATTCACCCCTCCACTTT
cdr3_aa: CASSSPGASNSPLHF

cdr3_length: 14
v_call: TRBV4-2
d_call: TRBD1
clone_size: NA
j_call: TRBJ1-1
cdr3_nt: TGTGCCAGCAGCCAAGTTACAGGGGGCACTGAAGCTTTCTTT
cdr3_aa: CASSQVTGGTEAFF

cdr3_length: 13
v_call: TRBV29-1
d_call: NA
clone_size: NA
j_call: TRBJ2-7
cdr3_nt: TGCAGCGTTGAATACCCCCTTCTGGACGAGCAGTACTTC
cdr3_aa: CSVEYPLLDEQYF

cdr3_length: 15
v_call: TRBV5-4
d_call: TRBD1
clone_size: NA
j_call: TRBJ2-2
cdr3_nt: TGTGCCAGCAGCCTGGACAGGGGGCCGACCGGGGAGCTGTTTTTT
cdr3_aa: CASSLDRGPTGELFF

cdr3_length: 11
v_call: TRBV5-6
d_call: NA
clone_size: NA
j_call: TRBJ2-1
cdr3_nt: TGTGCCAGCAGCTTACGCGATGAGCAGTTCTTC
cdr3_aa: CASSLRDEQFF

cdr3_length: 14
v_call: TRBV6-5
d_call: NA
clone_size: NA
j_call: TRBJ2-7
cdr3_nt: TGTGCCAGCAGTAAATGGACCGACTCCTACGAGCAGTACTTC
cdr3_aa: CASSKWTDSYEQYF

cdr3_length: 14
v_call: TRBV6-6
d_call: NA
clone_size: NA
j_call: TRBJ2-1
cdr3_nt: TGTGCCAGCAGTTACTCTATTCGATACAATGAGCAGTTCTTC
cdr3_aa: CASSYSIRYNEQFF

cdr3_length: 16
v_call: TRBV7-2
d_call: NA
clone_size: NA
j_call: TRBJ2-1
cdr3_nt: TGTGCCAGCAGCCCCCTAGCGTGGAGCTCCTACAATGAGCAGTTCTTC
cdr3_aa: CASSPLAWSSYNEQFF

cdr3_length: 13
v_call: TRBV10-1
d_call: NA
clone_size: NA
j_call: TRBJ2-5
cdr3_nt: TGCGCCAGCAGTGAGTCGGGGGTAAAGACCCAGTACTTC
cdr3_aa: CASSESGVKTQYF

cdr3_length: 14
v_call: TRBV9
d_call: TRBD1
clone_size: once
j_call: TRBJ2-7
cdr3_nt: TGTGCCAGCAGCCCCGATGACAGGGCCTACGAGCAGTACTTC
cdr3_aa: CASSPDDRAYEQYF

cdr3_length: 15
v_call: TRBV10-3
d_call: NA
clone_size: NA
j_call: TRBJ2-5
cdr3_nt: TGTGCCATCAGTGAAACGAAAACAGGGTCAGAGACCCAGTACTTC
cdr3_aa: CAISETKTGSETQYF

cdr3_length: 20
v_call: TRBV5-1
d_call: TRBD2
clone_size: NA
j_call: TRBJ2-7
cdr3_nt: TGCGCCAGCAGCTTGGAGGGACTAGCGGGGAGACCGTTACTATCCTACGAGCAGTACTTC
cdr3_aa: CASSLEGLAGRPLLSYEQYF

cdr3_length: 15
v_call: TRBV27
d_call: NA
clone_size: NA
j_call: TRBJ2-7
cdr3_nt: TGTGCCAGCAGTTTGGTGGGGGGCCAATCCTACGAGCAGTACTTC
cdr3_aa: CASSLVGGQSYEQYF

cdr3_length: 15
v_call: TRBV28
d_call: NA
clone_size: NA
j_call: TRBJ1-5
cdr3_nt: TGTGCCAGCAGTTTGCAGGGATTTAGCAATCAGCCCCAGCATTTT
cdr3_aa: CASSLQGFSNQPQHF

cdr3_length: 17
v_call: TRBV27
d_call: TRBD1
clone_size: NA
j_call: TRBJ2-7
cdr3_nt: TGTGCCAGCAGGGGAGAGATGACAGGGGGGTCCCGTTACGAGCAGTACTTC
cdr3_aa: CASRGEMTGGSRYEQYF

cdr3_length: 15
v_call: TRBV28
d_call: NA
clone_size: NA
j_call: TRBJ2-7
cdr3_nt: TGTGCCAGCACGGGGAGGAGGACCGGTAGCTACGAGCAGTACTTC
cdr3_aa: CASTGRRTGSYEQYF

cdr3_length: 13
v_call: TRBV19
d_call: NA
clone_size: NA
j_call: TRBJ1-5
cdr3_nt: TGTGCCAGTAGTTTTGGGTGGATAGGTCCCCAGCATTTT
cdr3_aa: CASSFGWIGPQHF

cdr3_length: 17
v_call: TRBV27
d_call: TRBD2
clone_size: NA
j_call: TRBJ2-3
cdr3_nt: TGTGCCAGCAGACCCACACCGGGACTAGCGGGAGCGGATACGCAGTATTTT
cdr3_aa: CASRPTPGLAGADTQYF

cdr3_length: 12
v_call: TRBV6-5
d_call: NA
clone_size: NA
j_call: TRBJ2-7
cdr3_nt: TGTGCCAGCAGTTACTCGACAGGCGAGCAGTACTTC
cdr3_aa: CASSYSTGEQYF

cdr3_length: 15
v_call: TRBV19
d_call: TRBD2
clone_size: once
j_call: TRBJ2-4
cdr3_nt: TGTGCCAGTAGTAGGACTAGCGGGAGGGAAAACATTCAGTACTTC
cdr3_aa: CASSRTSGRENIQYF

cdr3_length: 15
v_call: TRBV15
d_call: NA
clone_size: NA
j_call: TRBJ1-2
cdr3_nt: TGTGCCACCAGCCCCGAGATACGTTCTAACTATGGCTACACCTTC
cdr3_aa: CATSPEIRSNYGYTF

cdr3_length: 17
v_call: TRBV7-3
d_call: TRBD2
clone_size: NA
j_call: TRBJ2-3
cdr3_nt: TGTGCCAGCAGCTCACGTCTAGCGGGAGATCGCACAGATACGCAGTATTTT
cdr3_aa: CASSSRLAGDRTDTQYF

cdr3_length: 15
v_call: TRBV21-1
d_call: NA
clone_size: NA
j_call: TRBJ1-1
cdr3_nt: TGTGCCAGCAGCCTCCGGGACCGAATGAACACTGAAGCTTTCTTT
cdr3_aa: CASSLRDRMNTEAFF

cdr3_length: 13
v_call: TRBV7-8
d_call: NA
clone_size: NA
j_call: TRBJ1-5
cdr3_nt: TGTGCCAGCAGCTCACGGGCAGATCAGCCCCAGCATTTT
cdr3_aa: CASSSRADQPQHF